The clone carrying this T cell receptor (beta chain) was seen more than once but under ten times. Its antigen is currently unknown. The sample comes from a study of early T cells in non-severe SARS-CoV-2 infection. Study at large: Bulk RNA from unsorted whole blood was sequenced; chains were unpaired.

Germline CDR1 is SQVTM and CDR2 is ANQGSEA. The CDR3 totals 15 residues. V gave up 3 bases and J gave up 0 bases; unmatched junction bases: 7. Individual cDNA molecules were tagged with unique molecular identifiers, the study reported. TCRdb fed the 5' RACE reads into MiXCR, producing one record per CDR3 protein. The sample includes 70,000 to 75,000 distinct CDR3 sequences, less than 15% of them seen just once. The study's findings and limits: Anti-spike CD8 responses were favored by VDJdb matching, which missed private and CD4 specificities.

The sample comprised whole blood. The clonotype was recovered from an adult who was a healthcare worker with PCR-confirmed SARS-CoV-2 infection or an uninfected control (not recorded which). This chain links TRBV29-1 with TRBJ1-2, with 7 bases identical to TRBD1. CDR3 amino acids: CSVDGTAQTNYGYTF. The CDR3 nucleotides read TGCAGCGTTGATGGGACAGCACAAACTAACTATGGCTACACCTTC.